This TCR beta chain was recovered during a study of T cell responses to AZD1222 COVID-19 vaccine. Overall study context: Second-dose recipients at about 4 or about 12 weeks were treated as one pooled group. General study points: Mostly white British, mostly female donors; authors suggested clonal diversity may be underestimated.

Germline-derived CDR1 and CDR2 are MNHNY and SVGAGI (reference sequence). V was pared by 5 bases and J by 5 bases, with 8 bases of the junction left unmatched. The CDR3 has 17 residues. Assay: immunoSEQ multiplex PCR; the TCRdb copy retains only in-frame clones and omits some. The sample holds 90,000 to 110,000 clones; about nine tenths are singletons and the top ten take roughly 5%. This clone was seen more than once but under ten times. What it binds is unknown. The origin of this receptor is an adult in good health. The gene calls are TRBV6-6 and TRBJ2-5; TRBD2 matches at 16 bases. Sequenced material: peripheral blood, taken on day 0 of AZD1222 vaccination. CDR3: CASSPGTSGRAGETQYF. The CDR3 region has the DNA TGTGCCAGCAGTCCCGGGACTAGCGGGAGGGCTGGGGAGACCCAGTACTTC.